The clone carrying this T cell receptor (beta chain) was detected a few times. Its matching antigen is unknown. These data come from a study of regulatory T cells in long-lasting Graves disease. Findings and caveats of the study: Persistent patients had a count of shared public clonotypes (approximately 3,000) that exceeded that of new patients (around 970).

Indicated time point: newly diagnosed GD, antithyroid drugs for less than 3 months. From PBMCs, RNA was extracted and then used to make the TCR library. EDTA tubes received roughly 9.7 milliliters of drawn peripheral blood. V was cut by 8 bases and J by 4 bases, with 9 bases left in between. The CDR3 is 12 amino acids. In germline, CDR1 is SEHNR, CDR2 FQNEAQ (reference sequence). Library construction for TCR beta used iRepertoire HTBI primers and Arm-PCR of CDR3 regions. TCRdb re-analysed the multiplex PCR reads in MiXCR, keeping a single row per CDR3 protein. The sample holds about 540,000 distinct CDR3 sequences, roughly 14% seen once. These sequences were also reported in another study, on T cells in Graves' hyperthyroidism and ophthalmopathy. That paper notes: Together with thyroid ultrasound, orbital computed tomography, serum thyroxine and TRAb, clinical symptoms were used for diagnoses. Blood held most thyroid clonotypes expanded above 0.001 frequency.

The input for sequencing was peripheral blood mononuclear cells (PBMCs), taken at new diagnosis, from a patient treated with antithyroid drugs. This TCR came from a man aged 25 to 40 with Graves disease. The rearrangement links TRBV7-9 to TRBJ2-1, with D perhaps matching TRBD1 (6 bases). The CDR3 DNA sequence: TGTGCCAGCCACAGGGAATACAATGAGCAGTTCTTC. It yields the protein CASHREYNEQFF.